This T cell receptor (beta chain) emerged from a study of blood T cell repertoires in COVID-19. Germline values: CDR1 MNHEY, CDR2 SVGAGI. V was trimmed by 6 bases and J by 0 bases, leaving 11 bases between them. There are 15 residues in the CDR3. Using immunoSEQ multiplex PCR, the repertoire was profiled, and TCRdb retains in-frame clones only, with some absent. The sample contains 55,000 to 75,000 clones, 90% to 95% of which appear only once. This TCR came from a human donor in a cohort sampled during active COVID-19. The chain uses TRBV6-5 and TRBJ1-4; D perhaps matches TRBD1 (5 bases). Sequencing was performed on peripheral blood. CDR3 region: CASRPWGTTNEKLFF. The DNA for the CDR3 is TGTGCCAGCAGGCCCTGGGGCACAACTAATGAAAAACTGTTTTTT.